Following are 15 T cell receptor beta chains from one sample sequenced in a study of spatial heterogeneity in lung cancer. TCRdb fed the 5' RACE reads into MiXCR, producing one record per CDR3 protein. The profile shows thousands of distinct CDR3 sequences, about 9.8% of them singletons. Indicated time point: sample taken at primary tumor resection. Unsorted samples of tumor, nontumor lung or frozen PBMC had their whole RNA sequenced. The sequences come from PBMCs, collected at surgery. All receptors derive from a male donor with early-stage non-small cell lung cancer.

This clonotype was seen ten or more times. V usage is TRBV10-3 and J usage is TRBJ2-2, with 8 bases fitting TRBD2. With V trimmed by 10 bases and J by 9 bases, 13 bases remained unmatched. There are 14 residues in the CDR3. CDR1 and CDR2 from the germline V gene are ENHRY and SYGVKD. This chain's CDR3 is CATGRGESGRELFF. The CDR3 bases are TGTGCCACCGGGAGGGGTGAAAGCGGCCGGGAGCTGTTTTTT.

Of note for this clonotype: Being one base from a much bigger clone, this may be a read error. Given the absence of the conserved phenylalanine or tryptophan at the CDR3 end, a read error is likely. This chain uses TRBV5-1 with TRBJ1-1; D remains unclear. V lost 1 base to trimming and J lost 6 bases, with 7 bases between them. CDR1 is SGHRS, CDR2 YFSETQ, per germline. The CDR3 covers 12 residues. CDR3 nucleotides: TGCGCCAGCAGCTTGTATGACTCTGAAGCTTTCCTT. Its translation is CASSLYDSEAFL.

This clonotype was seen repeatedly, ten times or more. CDR3 sequence reads: CSVGTSPSSYNEQFF. The CDR3 region has the DNA TGCAGCGTTGGAACTAGCCCCAGCTCCTACAATGAGCAGTTCTTC. The chain carries TRBV29-1 and TRBJ2-1, with D possibly being TRBD2 (6 bases). V was shortened by 4 bases and J by 0 bases, with 13 bases between the two germline ends. CDR1 and CDR2 (germline): SQVTM, ANQGSEA. This CDR3 has 15 amino acids.

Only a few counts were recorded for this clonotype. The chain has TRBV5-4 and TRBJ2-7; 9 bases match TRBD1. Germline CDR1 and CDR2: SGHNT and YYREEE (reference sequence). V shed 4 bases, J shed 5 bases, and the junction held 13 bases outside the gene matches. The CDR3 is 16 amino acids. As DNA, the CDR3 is TGTGCCAGCAGCATGGAGGGGACAGGGCGGTTGAACGAGCAGTACTTC. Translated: CASSMEGTGRLNEQYF.

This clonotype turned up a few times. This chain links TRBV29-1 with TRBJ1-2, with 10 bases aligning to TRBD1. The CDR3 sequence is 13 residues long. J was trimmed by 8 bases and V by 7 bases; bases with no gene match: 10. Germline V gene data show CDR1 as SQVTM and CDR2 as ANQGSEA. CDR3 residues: CSADLGTGEGYTF. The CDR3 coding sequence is TGCAGCGCCGACTTGGGGACAGGGGAAGGCTACACCTTC.

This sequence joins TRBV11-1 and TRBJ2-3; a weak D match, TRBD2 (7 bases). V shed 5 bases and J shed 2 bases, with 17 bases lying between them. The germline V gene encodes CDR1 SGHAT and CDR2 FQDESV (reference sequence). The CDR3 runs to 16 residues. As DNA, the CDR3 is TGTGCCAGCAGCGTTTGGGGGGGCCCAGCCACAGATACGCAGTATTTT. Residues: CASSVWGGPATDTQYF. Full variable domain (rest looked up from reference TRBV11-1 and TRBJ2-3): EAEVAQSPRYKITEKSQAVAFWCDPISGHATLYWYRQILGQGPELLVQFQDESVVDDSQLPKDRFSAERLKGVDSTLKIQPAELGDSAMYLCASSVWGGPATDTQYFGPGTRLTVL.

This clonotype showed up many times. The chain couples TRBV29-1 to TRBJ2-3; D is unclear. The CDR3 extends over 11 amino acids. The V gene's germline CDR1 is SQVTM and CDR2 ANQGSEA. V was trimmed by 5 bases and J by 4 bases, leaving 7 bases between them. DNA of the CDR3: TGCAGCGTTAATCTGGCAGATACGCAGTATTTT. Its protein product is CSVNLADTQYF.

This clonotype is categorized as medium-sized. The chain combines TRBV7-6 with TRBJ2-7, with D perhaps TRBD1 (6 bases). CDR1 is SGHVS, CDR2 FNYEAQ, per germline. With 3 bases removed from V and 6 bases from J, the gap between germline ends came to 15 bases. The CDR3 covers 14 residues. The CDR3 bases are TGTGCCAGCAGCTTGGGAACAGGGACCGGCGAGCAGTACTTC. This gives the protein CASSLGTGTGEQYF.

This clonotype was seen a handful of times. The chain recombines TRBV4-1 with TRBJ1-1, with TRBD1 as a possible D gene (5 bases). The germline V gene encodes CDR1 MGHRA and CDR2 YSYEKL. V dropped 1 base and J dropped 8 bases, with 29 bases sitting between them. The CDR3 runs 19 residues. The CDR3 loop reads CASSQAMLTYGGGKTEAFF. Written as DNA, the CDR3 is TGCGCCAGCAGCCAAGCGATGTTGACCTATGGTGGGGGAAAGACCGAAGCTTTCTTT.

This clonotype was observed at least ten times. CDR3 DNA: TGTGCCAGCAGCGGGGAAAACAATTCACCCCTCCACTTT. Protein product: CASSGENNSPLHF. V is TRBV7-9 and J is TRBJ1-6; D gene ambiguous. V dropped 5 bases and J dropped 7 bases, with 9 bases sitting between them. Germline lookup yields CDR1 SEHNR and CDR2 FQNEAQ (reference sequence). The CDR3 runs 13 residues.

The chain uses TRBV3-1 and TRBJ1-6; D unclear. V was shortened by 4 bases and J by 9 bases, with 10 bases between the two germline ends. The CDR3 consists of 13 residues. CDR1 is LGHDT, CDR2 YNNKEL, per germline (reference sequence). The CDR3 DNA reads TGTGCCAGCAGCCCCCCAGGACGTTCACCCCTCCACTTT. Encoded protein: CASSPPGRSPLHF.

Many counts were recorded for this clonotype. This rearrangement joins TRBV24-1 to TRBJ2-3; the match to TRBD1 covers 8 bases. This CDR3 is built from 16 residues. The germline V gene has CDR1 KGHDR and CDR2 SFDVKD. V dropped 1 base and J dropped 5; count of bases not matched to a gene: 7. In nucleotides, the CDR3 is TGTGCCACCAGTGATTTTGGACAGGGAAGGGGAGATACGCAGTATTTT. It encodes CATSDFGQGRGDTQYF.

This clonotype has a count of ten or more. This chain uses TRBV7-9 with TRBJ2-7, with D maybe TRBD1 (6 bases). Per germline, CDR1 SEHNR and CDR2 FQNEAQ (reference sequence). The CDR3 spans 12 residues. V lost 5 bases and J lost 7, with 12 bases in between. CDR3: CASSARGWEQYF. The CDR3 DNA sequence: TGTGCCAGCAGCGCCAGGGGTTGGGAGCAGTACTTC.

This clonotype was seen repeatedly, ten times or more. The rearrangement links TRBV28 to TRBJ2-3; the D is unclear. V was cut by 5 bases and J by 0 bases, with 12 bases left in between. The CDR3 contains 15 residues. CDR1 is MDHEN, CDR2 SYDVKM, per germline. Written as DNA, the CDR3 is TGTGCCAGCAGTCCCCCCGGCGCTAGCACAGATACGCAGTATTTT. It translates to CASSPPGASTDTQYF.

In DNA, the CDR3 is TGTGCCAGCAGCCGGGTAGCGGGGCTCGGGGCCGGGGAGCTGTTTTTT. Translating gives CASSRVAGLGAGELFF. V usage is TRBV11-2 and J usage is TRBJ2-2, with 8 bases aligning to TRBD2. The germline V gene has CDR1 SGHAT and CDR2 FQNNGV. The CDR3 runs to 16 residues. J lost 6 bases, V lost 5 bases, and 11 bases had no gene match.